This T cell receptor beta chain was identified during a study of patients and donors after allogeneic stem cell transplantation. TCRdb reprocessed the RT-PCR reads with MiXCR, giving one entry per CDR3 protein. The sample includes about 410,000 distinct CDR3 sequences, more than 15% of them seen just once. This clonotype was seen a handful of times. CDR1 is MDHEN, CDR2 SYDVKM, per germline. The CDR3 runs to 15 residues. With 11 bases clipped from V and 2 bases from J, the junction kept 7 bases outside the gene matches. V usage is TRBV28 and J usage is TRBJ1-5; 12 positions agree with TRBD1. The receptor's source is a human donor who was either an allogeneic HSCT recipient or a stem cell or donor lymphocyte infusion donor (not recorded which). It is not recorded whose cells these are; they may come from a transplant donor. The sequenced sample consisted of blood, either unsorted or a sorted T cell fraction (not recorded which). The CDR3 loop reads CAWGTGGKGNQPQHF. The CDR3 DNA reads as TGTGCCTGGGGGACAGGGGGCAAAGGCAATCAGCCCCAGCATTTT.